A selection of T cell receptor beta chains follows, all from one sample in a study of blood T cell repertoires in COVID-19. TCRdb's table, derived via immunoSEQ multiplex PCR, lists solely in-frame clones and lacks some. The sample records under 150,000 clones, just under 85% being singletons. What was sequenced was PBMCs or T cells enriched from blood (not recorded which). The source is a woman in her 40s who had recovered from COVID-19. Both conserved end residues are part of each CDR3. D genes are given only for firm matches. Expanded clones get a size class; other rows say once, few or many, or leave the size out.

>TRBD2|once|TRBJ2-7|16|TRBV27
TGTGCCAGCAGTTTATACGGGGGGACTAGCGGTTACGAGCAGTACTTC
CASSLYGGTSGYEQYF
>-|-|TRBJ1-2|13|TRBV30
TGTGCCTGGGGGCCGGGACACAATTATGGCTACACCTTC
CAWGPGHNYGYTF
>-|few|TRBJ1-5|15|TRBV7-3
TGTGCCAGCAGCTTAACGTCGGGGAGCAATCAGCCCCAGCATTTT
CASSLTSGSNQPQHF
>-|-|TRBJ1-5|13|TRBV12-3/TRBV12-4
TGTGCCAGCAGTTTGGGAGGGGGTCAGCCCCAGCATTTT
CASSLGGGQPQHF
>-|-|TRBJ2-7|14|TRBV9
TGTGCCAGCAGCGTAGAATTAGAGAGCTACGAGCAGTACTTC
CASSVELESYEQYF
>-|few|TRBJ2-2|12|TRBV2
TGTGCCAGCCGCGTTTCGAACGGGGAGCTGTTTTTT
CASRVSNGELFF
>TRBD1|-|TRBJ1-2|14|TRBV15
TGTGCCACCAGCAGAGATCAACAGGGGGATGGCTACACCTTC
CATSRDQQGDGYTF
>-|-|TRBJ1-1|14|TRBV6-5
TGTGCCAGCACTTCTCGTTGGGAGTTGACTGAAGCTTTCTTT
CASTSRWELTEAFF
>TRBD1|once|TRBJ2-5|15|TRBV24-1
TGTGCCACCAGTGGTCCGCCGGGACAGAAAGAGACCCAGTACTTC
CATSGPPGQKETQYF
>TRBD1|-|TRBJ1-5|16|TRBV19
TGTGCCAGTAGTATACAGGGGGCCCCGGGAGATCAGCCCCAGCATTTT
CASSIQGAPGDQPQHF
>-|few|TRBJ1-2|13|TRBV13
TGTGCCAGCAGCTTAAAGTCGGGTCCTGGCTACACCTTC
CASSLKSGPGYTF
>-|-|TRBJ2-7|13|TRBV9
TGTGCCAGCAGTTACATACAGGGCGGCGAGCAGTACTTC
CASSYIQGGEQYF
>-|-|TRBJ1-2|11|TRBV7-8
TGTGCCAGCAGCAACGGTGGTGGCTACACCTTC
CASSNGGGYTF
>-|-|TRBJ1-2|17|TRBV29-1
TGCAGCGTTGAAGATTGGAAGGCCAGGGTTCAAGGCGATGGCTACACCTTC
CSVEDWKARVQGDGYTF
>-|-|TRBJ1-4|15|TRBV3-1/TRBV3-2
TGTGCCAGCAGCCAAGGACCTGGGGGCGAAGAAAAACTGTTTTTT
CASSQGPGGEEKLFF
>-|-|TRBJ2-7|14|TRBV5-4
TGTGCCAGCAGCTTGACACCTCAGGCCTACGAGCAGTACTTC
CASSLTPQAYEQYF
>-|-|TRBJ1-1|14|TRBV19
TGTGCCAGTACCATACAGGAATCGAACACTGAAGCTTTCTTT
CASTIQESNTEAFF
>-|-|TRBJ2-1|13|TRBV7-2
TGTGCCAGCAGCTTACCGCAGATGCATGAGCAGTTCTTC
CASSLPQMHEQFF
>TRBD1|many|TRBJ1-5|16|TRBV19
TGTGCCAGTACCCCGGGACAGGGGTTCAGCAATCAGCCCCAGCATTTT
CASTPGQGFSNQPQHF
>TRBD1|few|TRBJ1-6|12|TRBV7-8
TGTGCCAGCAGCGTGACAGGGATTCAGATCCACTTT
CASSVTGIQIHF
>TRBD2|-|TRBJ2-3|17|TRBV9
TGTGCCAGCAGCCCTCACGTTGGAGCGGGAGTCCCAGATACGCAGTATTTT
CASSPHVGAGVPDTQYF
>-|-|TRBJ2-5|13|TRBV9
TGTGCCAGCAGCAAGACAGCCCAGGGGACCCAGTACTTC
CASSKTAQGTQYF
>-|-|TRBJ1-1|13|TRBV3-1/TRBV3-2
TGTGCCAGCCATGGGAGCGGGGAGACTGAAGCTTTCTTT
CASHGSGETEAFF